These 6 T cell receptor beta chains share one sample of origin, sequenced in a study of T cell changes during pregnancy in multiple sclerosis. Data came from immunoSEQ multiplex PCR; TCRdb stores just in-frame clones and leaves some out. The data contain 68,000 or so clones, 92% of them singletons. The starting material was peripheral blood, obtained in the second trimester of pregnancy. These receptor sequences come from a female donor in good health, enrolled as a control in a pregnancy study.

The V gene is TRBV19, the J gene TRBJ1-5; 8 positions match TRBD1. After removal of 6 bases from V and 3 bases from J, the junction contained 7 bases not matched to a gene. The CDR3 spans 15 residues. From germline, CDR1 is LNHDA and CDR2 SQIVND (reference sequence). For the CDR3, the DNA is TGTGCCAGTAGGCCGACAGGGGAACACAATCAGCCCCAGCATTTT. Translation: CASRPTGEHNQPQHF.

The rearrangement joins TRBV5-1 to TRBJ1-1; 7 nucleotides line up with TRBD1. The CDR3 has 14 residues. V shed 5 bases and J 5 bases; nucleotides not matched to a gene: 9. Germline V CDR1 and CDR2: SGHRS, YFSETQ. The CDR3 nucleotides are TGCGCCAGCAGAAGGTACCAGGGGGAAACTGAAGCTTTCTTT. Its translation: CASRRYQGETEAFF.

The V and J genes are TRBV19 and TRBJ1-5, with D maybe TRBD1 (6 bases). The CDR3 spans 14 residues. Germline assignment: CDR1 LNHDA and CDR2 SQIVND (reference sequence). The V gene lost 1 base and the J gene lost 7 bases, with 11 bases spanning the gap. The CDR3 DNA reads as TGTGCCAGTAGTATAGCAGGGGTGAAGCAGCCCCAGCATTTT. Translated: CASSIAGVKQPQHF.

The rearrangement links TRBV21-1 to TRBJ2-1; TRBD2 is the table's D call and was not checked against the DNA. TRBV21-1 has pseudogene status. This CDR3 spans 16 amino acids. CDR3 DNA sequence: TGTGCCAGCAGCACCTGTTGGACTAGCGGTTACAATGAGCAGTTCTTC. This translates into CASSTCWTSGYNEQFF.

This chain links TRBV27 with TRBJ2-3, with TRBD2 matching 9 bases. CDR3 length equals 16 residues. Germline CDR1 and CDR2: MNHEY and SMNVEV (reference sequence). Germline trimming cut 3 bases from V and 0 bases from J; bases unmatched to any gene: 4. The CDR3 sequence: CASSFGLAMSTDTQYF. DNA of the CDR3: TGTGCCAGCAGTTTCGGACTAGCGATGAGCACAGATACGCAGTATTTT.

The chain uses TRBV15 and TRBJ2-3; 15 nucleotides line up with TRBD2. V gave up 3 bases and J gave up 6 bases; unmatched junction bases: 1. Germline V gives CDR1 LNHNV, CDR2 YYDKDF (reference sequence). The CDR3 loop spans 15 amino acids. CDR3 nucleotides: TGTGCCACCAGCAGGGGGACTAGCGGGAGGGATACGCAGTATTTT. Encoded protein: CATSRGTSGRDTQYF.